The 19 T cell receptor beta chains in this list originate from one sample, sequenced in a study of neurological immune-mediated disorders. Via MiXCR, TCRdb re-called the 5' RACE reads, giving one row per CDR3 protein. The sample includes about 28,000 distinct CDR3 sequences, 12% of them seen just once. The sample comprised PBMCs. The source of these receptors is a woman in her fifties or sixties in good health.

In its sample, this clonotype was seen many times. The V and J genes are TRBV4-2 and TRBJ2-6; D remains ambiguous. The V end was cut by 0 bases, the J end by 0 bases, with 6 bases between. The germline V gene encodes CDR1 LGHNA and CDR2 YNFKEQ. There are 16 residues in the CDR3. Written as DNA, the CDR3 is TGTGCCAGCAGCCAAGATACTAACTCTGGGGCCAACGTCCTGACTTTC. Its protein product is CASSQDTNSGANVLTF.

This clonotype was seen repeatedly, ten times or more. The CDR3 sequence: CASIPGPRNYGYTF. CDR3 bases: TGTGCCAGCATTCCGGGCCCAAGGAATTATGGCTACACCTTC. The gene calls are TRBV6-1 and TRBJ1-2; the D is unclear. Germline V gives CDR1 MNHNS, CDR2 SASEGT. The CDR3 contains 14 residues. V lost 7 bases to trimming and J lost 5 bases, with 17 bases between them.

V gene TRBV2 combines with J gene TRBJ2-3; D remains unclear. The V and J ends lost 4 bases and 2 bases respectively, with 7 bases between them. The CDR3 runs to 13 residues. The germline gives CDR1 SNHLY, CDR2 FYNNEI. CDR3 coding DNA: TGTGCCAGCAGTGGGCTACTCACAGATACGCAGTATTTT. Amino acids: CASSGLLTDTQYF.

This clonotype was seen repeatedly, ten times or more. This rearrangement joins TRBV20-1 to TRBJ2-3; D call uncertain. The CDR3 has 13 amino acids. The V gene lost 1 base and the J gene lost 1 base, with 6 bases spanning the gap. Per the germline V gene, CDR1 is DFQATT and CDR2 is SNEGSKA (reference sequence). CDR3 protein: CSARGSGTDTQYF. CDR3 bases: TGCAGTGCTAGAGGGTCCGGCACAGATACGCAGTATTTT.

This clonotype showed up many times. The chain has TRBV20-1 and TRBJ2-2, with 7 bases matching TRBD2. The trim removed 0 bases at V and 4 bases at J, leaving 11 bases unmatched. Germline loops: CDR1 DFQATT, CDR2 SNEGSKA (reference sequence). This CDR3 has 17 amino acids. CDR3 nucleotides: TGCAGTGCTAGAGATCTCGGCGCCAGCGGGGCCACCGGGGAGCTGTTTTTT. Its translation is CSARDLGASGATGELFF.

This clonotype has at least ten counts. The chain employs TRBV12-3 or TRBV12-4 and TRBJ1-2; D is possibly TRBD1 (5 bases). The CDR3 spans 15 residues. Trimming took 2 bases from V and 4 from J, leaving 14 bases between them. The CDR3 coding sequence is TGTGCCAGCAGTTTAAGAACAGGATCCCGCTATGGCTACACCTTC. The encoded protein is CASSLRTGSRYGYTF.

This clonotype was seen ten or more times. The rearrangement links TRBV29-1 to TRBJ2-7; D remains unclear. Trimming pared 1 base from V and 4 bases from J, leaving 14 bases between. Germline CDR1 reads SQVTM; CDR2 reads ANQGSEA. This CDR3 comprises 14 residues. CDR3 DNA: TGCAGCGTTGAAGGGGCAGGTAGACGGTACGAGCAGTACTTC. This sequence encodes CSVEGAGRRYEQYF.

This clonotype was observed a single time. This chain joins TRBV20-1 and TRBJ1-5, with D maybe TRBD1 (5 bases). Germline V CDR1 and CDR2: DFQATT, SNEGSKA (reference sequence). V lost 2 bases and J 6 bases, leaving 14 bases between the germline ends. The CDR3 sequence is 14 residues long. This chain's CDR3 is CSARYAWGGQPQHF. DNA of the CDR3: TGCAGTGCTAGATACGCATGGGGCGGTCAGCCCCAGCATTTT.

This clonotype was recorded at least ten times. The V and J genes are TRBV11-2 and TRBJ2-5, with TRBD2 matching over 7 bases. After removal of 4 bases from V and 7 bases from J, the junction contained 3 bases not matched to a gene. This CDR3 comprises 12 residues. Germline loops: CDR1 SGHAT, CDR2 FQNNGV. As DNA, the CDR3 is TGTGCCAGCAGCTACCCTAGCGGGACCCAGTACTTC. It is translated as CASSYPSGTQYF.

In this sample, this clonotype turned up many times. This rearrangement joins TRBV5-1 to TRBJ1-1, with D unclear. Trimming removed 4 bases from V and 5 bases from J, with 15 bases in between. The CDR3 loop spans 14 amino acids. CDR1 is SGHRS and CDR2 is YFSETQ in the germline V gene. The CDR3 DNA reads TGCGCCAGCAGCCTGCAAAGGATGGGGACTGAAGCTTTCTTT. This gives the protein CASSLQRMGTEAFF.

This clonotype was picked up many times. The genes are TRBV5-1 and TRBJ2-3; D may be TRBD1 (6 bases). The CDR3 is made up of 15 amino acids. Between the trimmed V and J ends, which lost 0 bases and 3 bases, there was a span of 11 bases. Per germline, CDR1 SGHRS and CDR2 YFSETQ. The CDR3 reads CASSLDNRETDTQYF. In DNA, the CDR3 is TGCGCCAGCAGCTTGGATAACAGGGAAACAGATACGCAGTATTTT.

The CDR3 reads CSARAGIDHEQYF. The CDR3 nucleotides are TGCAGTGCTAGAGCAGGGATCGACCACGAGCAGTACTTC. This chain uses TRBV20-1 with TRBJ2-7, with a weak D call TRBD1 (5 bases). Germline values: CDR1 DFQATT, CDR2 SNEGSKA (reference sequence). V lost 1 base, J lost 5 bases, and 12 bases lay in between. The CDR3 extends over 13 amino acids.

This clonotype was detected many times. The J gene is TRBJ1-1, the V gene TRBV7-3; D is unclear. Germline CDR1 SGHTA, CDR2 FQGTGA. Trimming pared 2 bases from V and 1 base from J, leaving 5 bases between. The CDR3 spans 13 residues. The CDR3 coding sequence is TGTGCCAGCAGCTTAGCCAGGAACACTGAAGCTTTCTTT. Amino acids: CASSLARNTEAFF.

This chain uses TRBV12-3 or TRBV12-4 with TRBJ1-2; D is possibly TRBD1 (5 bases). V lost 8 bases, J lost 1 base, and 14 bases lay in between. This CDR3 spans 14 amino acids. Here the CDR3 DNA reads TGTGCCAGCCTTAACAGGTTCGGTAACTATGGCTACACCTTC. Translating it yields CASLNRFGNYGYTF.

This clonotype was detected many times. The rearrangement joins TRBV5-1 to TRBJ2-3, with D tentatively TRBD1 or TRBD2 (5 bases each). The CDR3 loop spans 15 amino acids. Trimming removed 5 bases at V and 1 base at J, with 14 bases between. The germline V gene encodes CDR1 SGHRS and CDR2 YFSETQ. The CDR3 nucleotides read TGCGCCAGCAGTCAGGGACCTACTCGCACAGATACGCAGTATTTT. Protein sequence: CASSQGPTRTDTQYF.

This clonotype was seen ten or more times. V gene TRBV7-2 combines with J gene TRBJ2-2; tentatively, D is TRBD1 (7 bases). CDR3 size: 14 residues. The germline V and J ends were trimmed by 7 bases and 6 bases, with 15 bases remaining between them. In germline, CDR1 is SGHTA, CDR2 FQGNSA. Here the CDR3 DNA reads TGTGCCAGCACCTCGACAGGGAGGTCCGGGGAGCTGTTTTTT. Amino acid sequence: CASTSTGRSGELFF.

This clonotype was found many times. This sequence joins TRBV10-3 and TRBJ1-4; 9 positions match TRBD1. The CDR3 sequence is 12 residues long. V lost 10 bases and J lost 6; bases outside the gene matches: 3. Germline CDR1 ENHRY, CDR2 SYGVKD. CDR3 nucleotides: TGTGCCACGGGACAGGGCTATGAAAAACTGTTTTTT. Translated, it gives CATGQGYEKLFF.

This clonotype was found many times. The chain uses TRBV7-8 and TRBJ2-5; tentatively, D is TRBD1 (5 bases). The CDR3 has 14 amino acids. V was pared by 2 bases and J by 5 bases, with 12 bases between. Germline V gene sequence: CDR1 SGHVS, CDR2 FQNEAQ. The CDR3 spells CASSLTGRTETQYF. For the CDR3, the DNA is TGTGCCAGCAGCTTAACAGGCAGGACGGAGACCCAGTACTTC.

At least ten counts were recorded for this clonotype. The rearrangement uses TRBV5-1 and TRBJ2-1; perhaps TRBD1 as D (5 bases). Germline assignment: CDR1 SGHRS and CDR2 YFSETQ. V gave up 0 bases and J gave up 0 bases, with 10 bases separating them. This CDR3 contains 16 residues. The CDR3 nucleotides read TGCGCCAGCAGCTTGGGGGGCTTGAGCTCCTACAATGAGCAGTTCTTC. It translates to CASSLGGLSSYNEQFF. Together with reference TRBV5-1 and TRBJ2-1, the CDR3 gives the full variable domain: KAGVTQTPRYLIKTRGQQVTLSCSPISGHRSVSWYQQTPGQGLQFLFEYFSETQRNKGNFPGRFSGRQFSNSRSEMNVSTLELGDSALYLCASSLGGLSSYNEQFFGPGTRLTVL.